This entry describes one T cell receptor beta chain. Libraries were prepared by immunoSEQ multiplex PCR; TCRdb keeps only in-frame clonotypes and omits some of them. Of 2,500,000 or so clones in the sample, around 94% were seen once. Trimming stripped 0 bases from V and 3 bases from J, with 13 bases between. CDR3 size: 15 residues. Germline V gene data show CDR1 as SGHRS and CDR2 as YFSETQ. These data belong to a study of shared clonotypes between healthy human individuals. V gene TRBV5-1 combines with J gene TRBJ2-7; D gene ambiguous. The sample consisted of naive CD4+ T cells sorted from blood. Subset noted: CD45RA+ positively selected. The TCR sequence derives from a man aged 18-30 years in good health. The CDR3 is CASSLDSPTSYEQYF. DNA for the CDR3: TGCGCCAGCAGCTTGGACTCTCCCACCAGCTACGAGCAGTACTTC.